Described below is a single T cell receptor beta chain sequence and its context. Its antigen is undetermined. One junction end disagrees with the germline gene, perhaps due to a read error. The DNA ends 3 residues before the CDR3 does, and the rest of the CDR3 is filled in from the germline J gene. The entry originates in a study of Tregs in tolerant kidney transplant recipients. Unstimulated regulatory T cells (CD4+CD25+CD127-), CD4+CD25- non-regulatory cells, CD4 and CD8 cells were FACS-sorted from thawed PBMCs. Profiling relied on immunoSEQ multiplex PCR, and the TCRdb table lists in-frame clones only, not all of them. Recorded for this sample: 25,000 to 35,000 clones. Germline V lookup: CDR1 LNHDA, CDR2 SQIVND (reference sequence). The CDR3 consists of 17 residues. Study-wide results and limits: Biological reproducibility was not directly addressed, but technical replication error appeared minimal.

Sequencing was performed on CD8+ T cells from blood, taken before the transplant. This chain links TRBV19 with TRBJ1-1; unclear D gene. This TCR was recovered from a human donor who received a combined kidney and bone marrow transplant. The DNA read from the CDR3 is TGTGCCGGTAGACTTAGGGCGATACCCACTCTGAACACTGAA. Translated, it gives CAGRLRAIPTLNTE. The CDR3 reads in full as CAGRLRAIPTLNTEAFF.